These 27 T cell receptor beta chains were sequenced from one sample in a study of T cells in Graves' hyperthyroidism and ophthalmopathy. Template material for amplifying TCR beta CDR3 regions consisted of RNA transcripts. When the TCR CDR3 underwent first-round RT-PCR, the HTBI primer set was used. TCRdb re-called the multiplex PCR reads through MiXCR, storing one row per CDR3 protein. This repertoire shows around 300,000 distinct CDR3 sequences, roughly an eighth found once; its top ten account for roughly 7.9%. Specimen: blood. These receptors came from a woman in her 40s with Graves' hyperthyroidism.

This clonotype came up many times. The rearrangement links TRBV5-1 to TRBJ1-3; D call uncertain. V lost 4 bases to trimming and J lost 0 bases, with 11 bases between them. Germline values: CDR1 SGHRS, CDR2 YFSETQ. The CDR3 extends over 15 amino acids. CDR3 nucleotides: TGCGCCAGCAGCCCCGGGATCTTCTCTGGAAACACCATATATTTT. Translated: CASSPGIFSGNTIYF.

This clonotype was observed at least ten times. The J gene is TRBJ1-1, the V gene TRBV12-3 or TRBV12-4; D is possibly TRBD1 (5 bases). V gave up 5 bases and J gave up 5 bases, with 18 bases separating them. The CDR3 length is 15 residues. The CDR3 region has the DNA TGTGCCAGCAGTCCTACCGGGGGTCGTGGGACTGAAGCTTTCTTT. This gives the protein CASSPTGGRGTEAFF.

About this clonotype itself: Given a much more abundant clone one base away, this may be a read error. The chain's CDR3 is CASSLGRQGLSYNEQLF. The DNA for the CDR3 is TGTGCCAGCAGCTTAGGGAGACAGGGCCTCTCCTACAATGAGCAGTTGTTC. The V call is TRBV7-9, the J call TRBJ2-1; 7 bases line up with TRBD1. The CDR3 length is 17 residues. CDR1 and CDR2 (germline): SEHNR, FQNEAQ (reference sequence).

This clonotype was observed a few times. The CDR3 is CSAQITSNTGELFF. In DNA, the CDR3 is TGCAGTGCCCAGATCACCTCGAACACCGGGGAGCTGTTTTTT. The J gene is TRBJ2-2, the V gene TRBV20-1; D is uncertain. Deletions cut 6 bases from V and 0 bases from J, with 11 bases between. This CDR3 comprises 14 residues. Germline V gene data show CDR1 as DFQATT and CDR2 as SNEGSKA (reference sequence).

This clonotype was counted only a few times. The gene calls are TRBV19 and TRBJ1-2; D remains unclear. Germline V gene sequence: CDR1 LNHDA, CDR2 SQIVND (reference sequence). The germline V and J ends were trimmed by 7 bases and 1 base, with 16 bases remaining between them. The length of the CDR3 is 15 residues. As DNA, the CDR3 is TGTGCCAGTAACACCCGGAGCGCCTTTAACTATGGCTACACCTTC. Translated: CASNTRSAFNYGYTF.

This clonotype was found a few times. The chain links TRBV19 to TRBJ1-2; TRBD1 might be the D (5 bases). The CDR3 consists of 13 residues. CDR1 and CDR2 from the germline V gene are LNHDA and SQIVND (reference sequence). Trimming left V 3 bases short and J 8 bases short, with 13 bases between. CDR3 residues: CASSIRQGGGYTF. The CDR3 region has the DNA TGTGCCAGTAGTATCAGGCAGGGTGGAGGCTACACCTTC.

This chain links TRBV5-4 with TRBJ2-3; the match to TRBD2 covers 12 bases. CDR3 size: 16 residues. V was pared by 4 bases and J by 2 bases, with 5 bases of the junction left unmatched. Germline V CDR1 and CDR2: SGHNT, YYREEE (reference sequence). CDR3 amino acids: CASSARLAGDTDTQYF. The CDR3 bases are TGTGCCAGCAGCGCACGACTAGCGGGGGACACAGATACGCAGTATTTT.

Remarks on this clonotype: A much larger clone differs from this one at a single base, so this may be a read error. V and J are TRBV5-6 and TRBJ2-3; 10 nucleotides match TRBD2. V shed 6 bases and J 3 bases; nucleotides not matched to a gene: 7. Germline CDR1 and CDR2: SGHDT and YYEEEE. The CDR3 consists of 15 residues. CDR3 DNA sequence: TGTGCCAGCAACTTCCCTAGCGGGAGTACAGATACGCAGTATTTT. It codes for CASNFPSGSTDTQYF.

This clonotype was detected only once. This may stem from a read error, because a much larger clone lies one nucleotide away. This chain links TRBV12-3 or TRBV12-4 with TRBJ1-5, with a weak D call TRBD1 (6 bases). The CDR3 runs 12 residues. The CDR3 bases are TGTGCCAGCACCTCAGAAGGACAGCCCCACCATTTT. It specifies CASTSEGQPHHF.

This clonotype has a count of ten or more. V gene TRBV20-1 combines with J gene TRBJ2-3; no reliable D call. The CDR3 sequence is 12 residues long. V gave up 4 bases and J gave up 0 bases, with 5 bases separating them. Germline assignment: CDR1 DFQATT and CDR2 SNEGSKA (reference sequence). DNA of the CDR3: TGCAGTGCTACGGACAGCACAGATACGCAGTATTTT. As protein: CSATDSTDTQYF.

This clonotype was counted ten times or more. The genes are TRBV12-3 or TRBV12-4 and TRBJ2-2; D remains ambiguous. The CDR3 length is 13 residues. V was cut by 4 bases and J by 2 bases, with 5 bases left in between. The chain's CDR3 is CASSYVNTGELFF. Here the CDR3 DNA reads TGTGCCAGCAGTTATGTTAACACCGGGGAGCTGTTTTTT.

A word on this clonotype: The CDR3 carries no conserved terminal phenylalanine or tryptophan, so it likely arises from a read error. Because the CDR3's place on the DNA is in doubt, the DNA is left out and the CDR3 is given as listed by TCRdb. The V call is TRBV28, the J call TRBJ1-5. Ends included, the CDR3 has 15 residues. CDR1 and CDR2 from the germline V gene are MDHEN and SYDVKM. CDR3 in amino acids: CASSLVGLGNQPEHL.

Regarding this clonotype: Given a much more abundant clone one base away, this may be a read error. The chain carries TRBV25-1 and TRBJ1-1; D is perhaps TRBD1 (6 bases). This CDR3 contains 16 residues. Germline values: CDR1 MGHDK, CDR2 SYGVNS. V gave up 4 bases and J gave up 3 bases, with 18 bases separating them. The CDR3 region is CASSGYRPGEDTEAFF. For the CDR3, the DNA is TGTGCCAGCAGTGGCTACCGGCCAGGGGAGGACACTGAAGCTTTCTTT. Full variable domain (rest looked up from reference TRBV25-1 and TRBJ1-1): EADIYQTPRYLVIGTGKKITLECSQTMGHDKMYWYQQDPGMELHLIHYSYGVNSTEKGDLSSESTVSRIRTEHFPLTLESARPSHTSQYLCASSGYRPGEDTEAFFGQGTRLTVV.

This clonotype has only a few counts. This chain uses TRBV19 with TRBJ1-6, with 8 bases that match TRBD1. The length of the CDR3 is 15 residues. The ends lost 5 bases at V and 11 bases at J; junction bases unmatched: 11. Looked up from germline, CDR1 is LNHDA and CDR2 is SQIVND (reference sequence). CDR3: CASSSKGQGRAPLHF. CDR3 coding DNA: TGTGCCAGTAGTTCCAAAGGACAGGGCAGGGCACCCCTCCACTTT.

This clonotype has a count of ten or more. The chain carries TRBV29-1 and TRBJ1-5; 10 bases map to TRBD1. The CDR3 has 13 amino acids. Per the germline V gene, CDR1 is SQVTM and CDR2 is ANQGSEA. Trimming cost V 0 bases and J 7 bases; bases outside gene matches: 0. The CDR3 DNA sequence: TGCAGCGTTGAAGAGGGACAGGGGCAGCCCCAGCATTTT. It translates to CSVEEGQGQPQHF.

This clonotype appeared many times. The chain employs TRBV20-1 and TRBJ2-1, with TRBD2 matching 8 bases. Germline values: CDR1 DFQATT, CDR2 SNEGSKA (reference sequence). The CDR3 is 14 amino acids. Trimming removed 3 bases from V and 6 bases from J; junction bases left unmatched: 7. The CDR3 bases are TGCAGTGCTAGTAAAGCGGGAGTAAGCAATGAGCAGTTCTTC. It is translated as CSASKAGVSNEQFF.

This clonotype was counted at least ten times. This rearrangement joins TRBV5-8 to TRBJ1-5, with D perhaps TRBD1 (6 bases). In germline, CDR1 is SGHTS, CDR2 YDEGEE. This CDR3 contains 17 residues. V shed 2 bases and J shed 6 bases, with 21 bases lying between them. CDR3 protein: CASSFTYGTIFGQPQHF. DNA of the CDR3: TGTGCCAGCAGCTTTACCTACGGGACAATATTTGGTCAGCCCCAGCATTTT.

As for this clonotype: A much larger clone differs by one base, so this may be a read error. In DNA, the CDR3 is TGTGCCAGCAGTGGGCGACAGGGGACTTCCTACGGGCAGTACTTC. This translates into CASSGRQGTSYGQYF. The rearrangement uses TRBV6-1 and TRBJ2-7; 8 nucleotides align to TRBD1. CDR3 length: 15 residues. The V gene's germline CDR1 is MNHNS and CDR2 SASEGT.

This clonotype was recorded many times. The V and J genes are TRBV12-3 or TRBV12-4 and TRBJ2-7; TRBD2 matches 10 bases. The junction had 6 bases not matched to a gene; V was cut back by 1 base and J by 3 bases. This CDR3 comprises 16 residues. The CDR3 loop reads CASSLGLAGDRYEQYF. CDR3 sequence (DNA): TGTGCCAGCAGTTTAGGGCTAGCGGGGGACCGCTACGAGCAGTACTTC.

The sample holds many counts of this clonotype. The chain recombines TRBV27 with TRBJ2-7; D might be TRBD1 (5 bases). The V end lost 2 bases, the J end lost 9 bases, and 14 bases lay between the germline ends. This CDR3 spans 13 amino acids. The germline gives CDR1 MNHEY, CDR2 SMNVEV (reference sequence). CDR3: CASSLSPGRWQYF. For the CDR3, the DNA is TGTGCCAGCAGTTTAAGCCCAGGGCGCTGGCAGTACTTC.

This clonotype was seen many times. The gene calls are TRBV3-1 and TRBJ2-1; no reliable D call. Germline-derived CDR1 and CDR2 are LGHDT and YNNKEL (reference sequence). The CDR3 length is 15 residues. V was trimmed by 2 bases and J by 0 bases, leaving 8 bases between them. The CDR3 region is CASSQTLRSYNEQFF. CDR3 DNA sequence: TGTGCCAGCAGCCAAACCCTGCGCTCCTACAATGAGCAGTTCTTC.

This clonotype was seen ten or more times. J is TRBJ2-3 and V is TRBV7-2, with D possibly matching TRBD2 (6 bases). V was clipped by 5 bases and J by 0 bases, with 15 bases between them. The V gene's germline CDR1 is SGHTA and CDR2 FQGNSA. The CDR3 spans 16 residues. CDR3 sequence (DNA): TGTGCCAGCAGCCCAGGGACTTTCTTAAGCACAGATACGCAGTATTTT. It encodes CASSPGTFLSTDTQYF. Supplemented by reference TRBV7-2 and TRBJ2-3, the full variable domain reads GAGVSQSPSNKVTEKGKDVELRCDPISGHTALYWYRQSLGQGLEFLIYFQGNSAPDKSGLPSDRFSAERTGGSVSTLTIQRTQQEDSAVYLCASSPGTFLSTDTQYFGPGTRLTVL.

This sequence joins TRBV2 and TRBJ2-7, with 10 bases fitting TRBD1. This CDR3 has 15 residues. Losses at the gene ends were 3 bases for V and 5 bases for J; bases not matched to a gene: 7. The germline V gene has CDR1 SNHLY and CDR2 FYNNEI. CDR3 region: CASSDPGQGPNEQYF. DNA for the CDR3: TGTGCCAGCAGTGACCCGGGACAGGGGCCGAACGAGCAGTACTTC.

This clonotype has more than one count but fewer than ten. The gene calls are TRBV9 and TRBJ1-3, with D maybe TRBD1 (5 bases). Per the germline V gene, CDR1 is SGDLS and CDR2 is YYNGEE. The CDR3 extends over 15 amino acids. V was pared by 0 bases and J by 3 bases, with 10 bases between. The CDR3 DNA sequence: TGTGCCAGCAGCGTAGGAGGGACGAATGGAAACACCATATATTTT. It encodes CASSVGGTNGNTIYF.

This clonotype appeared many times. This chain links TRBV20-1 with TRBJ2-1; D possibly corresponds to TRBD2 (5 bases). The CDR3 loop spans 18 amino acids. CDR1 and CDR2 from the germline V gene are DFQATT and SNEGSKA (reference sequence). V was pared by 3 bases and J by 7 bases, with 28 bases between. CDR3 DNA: TGCAGTGCTAGTTTAACCGAACGAAGAGGACTCCTCTGGAATGAGCAGTTCTTC. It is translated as CSASLTERRGLLWNEQFF.

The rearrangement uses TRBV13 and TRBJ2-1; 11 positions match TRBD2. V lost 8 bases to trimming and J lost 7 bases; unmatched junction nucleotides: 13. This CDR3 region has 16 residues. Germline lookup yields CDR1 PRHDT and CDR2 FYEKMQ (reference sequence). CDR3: CASLVKGLAEVNEQFF. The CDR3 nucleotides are TGTGCCAGCTTGGTCAAGGGACTAGCGGAAGTAAATGAGCAGTTCTTC. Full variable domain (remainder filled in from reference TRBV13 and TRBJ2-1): AAGVIQSPRHLIKEKRETATLKCYPIPRHDTVYWYQQGPGQDPQFLISFYEKMQSDKGSIPDRFSAQQFSDYHSELNMSSLELGDSALYFCASLVKGLAEVNEQFFGPGTRLTVL.

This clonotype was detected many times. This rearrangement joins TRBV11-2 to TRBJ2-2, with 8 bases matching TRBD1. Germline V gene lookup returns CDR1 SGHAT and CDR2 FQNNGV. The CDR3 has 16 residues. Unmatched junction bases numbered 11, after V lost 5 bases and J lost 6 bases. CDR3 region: CASSPGGDRGAGELFF. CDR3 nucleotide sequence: TGTGCCAGCAGCCCAGGCGGTGACAGGGGCGCCGGGGAGCTGTTTTTT.